Sequencing of this TCR beta chain was carried out in a study of radiation and T cells in renal cell carcinoma. Study-level points and caveats: In blood, top tumor clones expanded by 2 weeks, shrinking by 4.

Details on this clone: What it recognizes is unknown.

V was pared by 6 bases and J by 7 bases, with 15 bases between. The CDR3 spans 13 residues. The germline gives CDR1 MNHNS, CDR2 SASEGT. The assay was immunoSEQ multiplex PCR, and TCRdb's table has in-frame clones only and misses some. The table lists 150,000 or so clones, about 87% of them singletons. Time point indicated: baseline pretreatment blood. Noted treatment: 15 Gy SBRT to primary tumor, nephrectomy 4 weeks later. Radiation-treated patients gave blood at baseline, week 2 and week 4. The origin of this receptor is a woman in her 70s with renal cell carcinoma. The chain couples TRBV6-1 to TRBJ1-2; D unresolved. This sample comprised blood, obtained from a patient whose treatment included radiotherapy and nephrectomy. CDR3 DNA: TGTGCCAGCAGCGCCGCCGGACGGGTTGGCTACACCTTC. Encoded protein: CASSAAGRVGYTF.